This TCR beta chain was captured in a study of blood T cell repertoires in COVID-19. In the study overall: Sources were T cells, B-cell-depleted T cells, or PBMCs; the material itself was cDNA or gDNA.

The sample holds a few counts of this clone. Per the authors' pipeline: Amplifying reference gene primers gave estimates of nucleated cell counts. This table comes from immunoSEQ multiplex PCR, and its TCRdb copy is limited to in-frame clones, with some not included. From that table come the V and J calls and clone size; the DNA was used to work out D and trimming. The sample has some 150,000 clones, around 87% seen once; the top ten hold 30% to 45%. The V gene lost 5 bases and the J gene lost 8 bases, with 13 bases spanning the gap. This CDR3 has 14 residues. Per germline, CDR1 SGHNT and CDR2 YENEEA.

The chain has TRBV11-3 and TRBJ1-6, with D possibly TRBD1 on 6 matching bases. What was sequenced was peripheral blood. The sequence came from a man in his fifties who had recovered from COVID-19. The CDR3 region is CASSRGGGDSPLHF. As DNA, the CDR3 is TGTGCCAGCAGCCGAGGGGGTGGGGATTCACCCCTCCACTTT.